Below are 25 T cell receptor beta chains sequenced from a single sample in a study of T cells in Graves' hyperthyroidism and ophthalmopathy. RNA transcripts served as the template for amplifying TCR beta CDR3 regions. HTBI primers were used for first-round RT-PCR of the TCR CDR3. TCRdb re-called the multiplex PCR reads through MiXCR, storing one row per CDR3 protein. The table has approximately 620,000 distinct CDR3 sequences, roughly 15% seen once; the top ten hold roughly 3.5%. The sequencing input was blood. Every receptor here comes from a woman in her thirties or forties with Graves' ophthalmopathy.

This clonotype occurred many times. This sequence joins TRBV11-2 and TRBJ2-7; D gene uncertain. CDR3 length: 12 residues. The ends were cut back, 7 bases at V and 1 base at J, with 8 bases in the middle. Germline CDR1 reads SGHAT; CDR2 reads FQNNGV. The CDR3 reads CASTSSSYEQYF. The CDR3 region has the DNA TGTGCCAGCACGAGTTCATCCTACGAGCAGTACTTC.

The V call is TRBV27, the J call TRBJ2-1, with TRBD2 matching over 9 bases. Germline values: CDR1 MNHEY, CDR2 SMNVEV (reference sequence). J lost 0 bases, V lost 4 bases, and 4 bases had no gene match. This CDR3 has 16 residues. This CDR3 is CASSYLSGGSYNEQFF. As DNA, the CDR3 is TGTGCCAGCAGTTATCTTAGCGGGGGCTCCTACAATGAGCAGTTCTTC.

V gene TRBV7-2 combines with J gene TRBJ2-3; possible D gene TRBD2, 6 bases. V was cut by 0 bases and J by 0 bases, with 10 bases left in between. Germline V gene lookup returns CDR1 SGHTA and CDR2 FQGNSA. This CDR3 contains 16 residues. DNA for the CDR3: TGTGCCAGCAGCTTAGCGGCGGGGTGGAGCACAGATACGCAGTATTTT. Translated, it gives CASSLAAGWSTDTQYF.

The chain couples TRBV4-1 to TRBJ2-7, with D maybe TRBD1 (6 bases). Trimming pared 4 bases from V and 5 bases from J, leaving 15 bases between. The CDR3 covers 14 residues. Germline V gene lookup returns CDR1 MGHRA and CDR2 YSYEKL. The CDR3 coding sequence is TGCGCCAGCAGCCGCCTACCAGGGGCGGACGAGCAGTACTTC. This sequence encodes CASSRLPGADEQYF.

This clonotype was seen only a few times. The chain joins TRBV6-5 to TRBJ2-3; D is uncertain. This CDR3 region has 14 residues. V lost 2 bases and J 0 bases, leaving 6 bases between the germline ends. Germline V gives CDR1 MNHEY, CDR2 SVGAGI. CDR3 nucleotides: TGTGCCAGCAGTTACGGGCAGAGCACAGATACGCAGTATTTT. Residues: CASSYGQSTDTQYF.

The genes are TRBV4-2 and TRBJ2-2; D is perhaps TRBD2 (5 bases). V was pared by 2 bases and J by 6 bases, with 13 bases between. The CDR3 has 15 amino acids. Germline V gives CDR1 LGHNA, CDR2 YNFKEQ. The CDR3 coding sequence is TGTGCCAGCAGCCAAAAAGACTATTCCGCCGGGGAGCTGTTTTTT. Encoded protein: CASSQKDYSAGELFF.

The chain combines TRBV6-4 with TRBJ2-3, with D maybe TRBD2 (6 bases). This CDR3 is 15 amino acids long. The germline V gene has CDR1 MRHNA and CDR2 SNTAGT. V shed 0 bases and J shed 7 bases, with 14 bases lying between them. CDR3 amino acids: CASSDSTSAGNTQYF. The CDR3 nucleotides read TGTGCCAGCAGTGACTCGACTAGTGCGGGGAATACGCAGTATTTT.

This clonotype was seen repeatedly, ten times or more. This rearrangement joins TRBV10-2 to TRBJ2-2; 13 nucleotides agree with TRBD2. Germline V lookup: CDR1 WSHSY, CDR2 SAAADI. V trimming: 4 bases; J trimming: 10 bases; junction bases outside the gene matches: 6. This CDR3 is built from 15 residues. The CDR3 spells CASSGGLAGVSELFF. The CDR3 region has the DNA TGCGCCAGCAGTGGCGGACTAGCGGGAGTGTCGGAGCTGTTTTTT.

This clonotype appeared many times. The CDR3: CRSGGPGGTEAFF. The DNA for the CDR3 is TGCAGATCGGGGGGACCGGGGGGCACTGAAGCTTTCTTT. The chain recombines TRBV20-1 with TRBJ1-1, with a tentative D call TRBD1 (5 bases). CDR1 is DFQATT, CDR2 SNEGSKA, per germline (reference sequence). The CDR3 has 13 amino acids.

This clonotype was detected many times. This sequence joins TRBV20-1 and TRBJ1-4; the D gene is possibly TRBD1 (6 bases). CDR3 length: 13 residues. V lost 7 bases to trimming and J lost 8 bases, with 17 bases between them. CDR1 DFQATT and CDR2 SNEGSKA come from the germline V gene (reference sequence). The CDR3 region has the DNA TGCAGTGTTCCCGGGACAAGTAACGAAAAACTGTTTTTT. This encodes CSVPGTSNEKLFF.

The gene calls are TRBV6-2 or TRBV6-3 and TRBJ2-7; 9 bases map to TRBD2. The V and J ends lost 6 bases and 2 bases, in that order; junction bases with no gene match: 5. The CDR3 consists of 14 residues. Germline assignment: CDR1 MNHEY and CDR2 SVGEGT. CDR3 protein: CASRETSGTYEQYF. The CDR3 DNA reads as TGTGCCAGCAGGGAGACTAGCGGCACCTACGAGCAGTACTTC.

This clonotype was counted ten times or more. CDR3 sequence (DNA): TGTGCCAGCAGTTACTCGAGACAAGGGGGCTTGAACACTGAAGCTTTCTTT. Amino acid sequence: CASSYSRQGGLNTEAFF. The rearrangement links TRBV6-2 or TRBV6-3 to TRBJ1-1; TRBD1 agrees at 7 bases. Germline CDR1 MNHEY, CDR2 SVGEGT. V lost 0 bases, J lost 0 bases, and 7 bases stayed unmatched. The CDR3 runs 17 residues.

This clonotype appeared many times. The genes are TRBV5-6 and TRBJ2-7; D assignment may be TRBD1 or TRBD2 (5 bases each). Germline V gives CDR1 SGHDT, CDR2 YYEEEE. The CDR3 extends over 13 amino acids. The ends were cut back, 2 bases at V and 5 bases at J, with 11 bases in the middle. The CDR3: CASSFGTTDEQYF. DNA of the CDR3: TGTGCCAGCAGCTTCGGGACGACTGACGAGCAGTACTTC.

The rearrangement joins TRBV5-6 to TRBJ2-1; 9 bases align to TRBD1. J gave up 6 bases and V 4 bases, and 5 bases lay outside the gene matches. Germline values: CDR1 SGHDT, CDR2 YYEEEE. The CDR3 loop spans 14 amino acids. The CDR3 DNA is TGTGCCAGCAGCCCGGGGGACAGGGCCAATGAGCAGTTCTTC. It translates to CASSPGDRANEQFF.

This clonotype has a handful of counts. This chain links TRBV4-1 with TRBJ2-7; 9 bases agree with TRBD1. In germline, CDR1 is MGHRA, CDR2 YSYEKL. V gave up 5 bases and J gave up 3 bases; unmatched junction bases: 8. CDR3 length: 15 amino acids. The CDR3 coding sequence is TGCGCCAGCAGCTGGATTCTGGGACAGGGCTACGAGCAGTACTTC. This gives the protein CASSWILGQGYEQYF.

This rearrangement joins TRBV13 to TRBJ1-3; the D gene is possibly TRBD1 (6 bases). Germline CDR1 reads PRHDT; CDR2 reads FYEKMQ (reference sequence). Trimming shortened V by 4 bases and J by 4 bases, and 11 bases separated the two germline ends. The CDR3 runs 14 residues. The CDR3 here is CASSYRVTGNTIYF. CDR3 sequence (DNA): TGTGCCAGCAGCTACAGGGTTACAGGAAACACCATATATTTT. Variable domain in full (rest from reference TRBV13 and TRBJ1-3): AAGVIQSPRHLIKEKRETATLKCYPIPRHDTVYWYQQGPGQDPQFLISFYEKMQSDKGSIPDRFSAQQFSDYHSELNMSSLELGDSALYFCASSYRVTGNTIYFGEGSWLTVV.

This clonotype was counted ten times or more. J is TRBJ2-3 and V is TRBV28, with 7 positions matching TRBD2. Losses at the gene ends were 6 bases for V and 4 bases for J; bases not matched to a gene: 10. This CDR3 region has 15 residues. CDR1 and CDR2 (germline): MDHEN, SYDVKM. CDR3: CASRAGSFSADTQYF. CDR3 in DNA: TGTGCCAGCAGAGCGGGATCTTTCTCCGCAGATACGCAGTATTTT.

In this sample, this clonotype turned up many times. This sequence joins TRBV2 and TRBJ2-1; D is perhaps TRBD2 (5 bases). CDR1 is SNHLY, CDR2 FYNNEI, per germline. This CDR3 region has 14 residues. Trimming removed 7 bases at V and 2 bases at J, with 12 bases between. CDR3 protein: CASKGGSTYNEQFF. Written as DNA, the CDR3 is TGTGCCAGCAAAGGAGGATCTACCTACAATGAGCAGTTCTTC. Complete variable domain (other parts from reference TRBV2 and TRBJ2-1): EPEVTQTPSHQVTQMGQEVILRCVPISNHLYFYWYRQILGQKVEFLVSFYNNEISEKSEIFDDQFSVERPDGSNFTLKIRSTKLEDSAMYFCASKGGSTYNEQFFGPGTRLTVL.

In its sample, this clonotype was seen once. The V gene is TRBV12-3 or TRBV12-4, the J gene TRBJ2-6, with D unclear. The V end lost 7 bases, the J end lost 0 bases, and 16 bases lay between the germline ends. The CDR3 has 17 amino acids. The CDR3 loop reads CASMYGQINSGANVLTF. Here the CDR3 DNA reads TGTGCCAGCATGTATGGCCAAATCAACTCTGGGGCCAACGTCCTGACTTTC.

This clonotype occurred many times. V and J are TRBV10-3 and TRBJ2-2; TRBD1 matches 7 bases. Germline V gene lookup returns CDR1 ENHRY and CDR2 SYGVKD. This CDR3 is built from 13 residues. Unmatched junction bases numbered 3, after V lost 6 bases and J lost 5 bases. The CDR3 loop reads CAIRDRETGELFF. CDR3 bases: TGTGCCATCAGAGACAGGGAAACCGGGGAGCTGTTTTTT.

The chain has TRBV6-6 and TRBJ1-3; 10 nucleotides match TRBD1. Looked up from germline, CDR1 is MNHNY and CDR2 is SVGAGI (reference sequence). This CDR3 contains 15 residues. V gave up 0 bases and J gave up 9 bases; unmatched junction bases: 5. In nucleotides, the CDR3 is TGTGCCAGCAGTTACTCGGACAGGGGGTCGGGCACCATATATTTT. This sequence encodes CASSYSDRGSGTIYF.

This clonotype was observed many times. The chain employs TRBV12-3 or TRBV12-4 and TRBJ2-5, with 7 bases aligning to TRBD1. The CDR3 extends over 14 amino acids. With V trimmed by 5 bases and J by 4 bases, 7 bases remained unmatched. CDR3 coding DNA: TGTGCCAGCAGTCGGACGACAGGGACAGAGACCCAGTACTTC. It specifies CASSRTTGTETQYF.

There are many counts of this clonotype. The chain joins TRBV2 to TRBJ1-3; D uncertain. In germline, CDR1 is SNHLY, CDR2 FYNNEI. The CDR3 consists of 15 residues. V gave up 6 bases and J gave up 0 bases, with 12 bases separating them. The CDR3 DNA sequence: TGTGCCAGCAGGGAGGTCCTGACCTCTGGAAACACCATATATTTT. This translates into CASREVLTSGNTIYF. Complete variable domain (other parts from reference TRBV2 and TRBJ1-3): EPEVTQTPSHQVTQMGQEVILRCVPISNHLYFYWYRQILGQKVEFLVSFYNNEISEKSEIFDDQFSVERPDGSNFTLKIRSTKLEDSAMYFCASREVLTSGNTIYFGEGSWLTVV.

This clonotype was seen more than once but under ten times. The chain links TRBV9 to TRBJ2-1, with D maybe TRBD1 (8 bases). Trimming shortened V by 2 bases and J by 0 bases, and 18 bases separated the two germline ends. This CDR3 comprises 18 residues. Germline V CDR1 and CDR2: SGDLS, YYNGEE. This CDR3 is CASSVTGGGDPSYNEQFF. The CDR3 DNA sequence: TGTGCCAGCAGCGTCACAGGGGGGGGGGACCCCTCCTACAATGAGCAGTTCTTC.

This clonotype was recorded a few times. J is TRBJ2-5 and V is TRBV18; TRBD2 is a possible D gene (5 bases). CDR3 length equals 14 residues. V gave up 1 base and J gave up 11 bases, with 17 bases separating them. Germline CDR1 and CDR2: KGHSH and LQKENI. The CDR3 DNA sequence: TGTGCCAGCTCACCACTGGAGAGGGTGGGATTTCAGTACTTC. Translation gives CASSPLERVGFQYF.